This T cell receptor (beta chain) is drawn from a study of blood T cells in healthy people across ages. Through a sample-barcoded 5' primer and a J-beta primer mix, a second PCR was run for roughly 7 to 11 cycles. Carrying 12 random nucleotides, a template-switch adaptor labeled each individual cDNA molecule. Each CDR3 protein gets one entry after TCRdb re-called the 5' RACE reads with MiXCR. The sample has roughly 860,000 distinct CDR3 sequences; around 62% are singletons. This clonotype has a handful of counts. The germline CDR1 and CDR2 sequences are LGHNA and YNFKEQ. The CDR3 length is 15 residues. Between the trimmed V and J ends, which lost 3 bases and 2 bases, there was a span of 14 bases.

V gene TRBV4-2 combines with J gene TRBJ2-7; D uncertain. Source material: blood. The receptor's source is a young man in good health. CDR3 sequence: CASSQVSQETYEQYF. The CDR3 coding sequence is TGTGCCAGCAGCCAGGTGTCCCAGGAAACCTACGAGCAGTACTTC.